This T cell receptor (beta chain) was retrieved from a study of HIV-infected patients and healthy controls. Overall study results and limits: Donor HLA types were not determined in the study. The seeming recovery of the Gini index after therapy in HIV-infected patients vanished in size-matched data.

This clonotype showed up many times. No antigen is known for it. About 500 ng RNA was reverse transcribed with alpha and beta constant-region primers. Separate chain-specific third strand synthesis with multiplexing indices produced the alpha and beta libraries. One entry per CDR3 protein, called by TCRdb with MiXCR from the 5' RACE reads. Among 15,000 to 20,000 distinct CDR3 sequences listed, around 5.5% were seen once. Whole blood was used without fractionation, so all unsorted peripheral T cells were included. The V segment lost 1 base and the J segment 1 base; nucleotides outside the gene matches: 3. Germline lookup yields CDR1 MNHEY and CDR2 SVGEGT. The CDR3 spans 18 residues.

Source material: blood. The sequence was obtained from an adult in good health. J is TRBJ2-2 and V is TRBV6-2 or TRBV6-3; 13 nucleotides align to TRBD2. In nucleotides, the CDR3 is TGTGCCAGCAGTTACTTCTGGACTAGCGGGGGGAACACCGGGGAGCTGTTTTTT. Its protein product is CASSYFWTSGGNTGELFF.